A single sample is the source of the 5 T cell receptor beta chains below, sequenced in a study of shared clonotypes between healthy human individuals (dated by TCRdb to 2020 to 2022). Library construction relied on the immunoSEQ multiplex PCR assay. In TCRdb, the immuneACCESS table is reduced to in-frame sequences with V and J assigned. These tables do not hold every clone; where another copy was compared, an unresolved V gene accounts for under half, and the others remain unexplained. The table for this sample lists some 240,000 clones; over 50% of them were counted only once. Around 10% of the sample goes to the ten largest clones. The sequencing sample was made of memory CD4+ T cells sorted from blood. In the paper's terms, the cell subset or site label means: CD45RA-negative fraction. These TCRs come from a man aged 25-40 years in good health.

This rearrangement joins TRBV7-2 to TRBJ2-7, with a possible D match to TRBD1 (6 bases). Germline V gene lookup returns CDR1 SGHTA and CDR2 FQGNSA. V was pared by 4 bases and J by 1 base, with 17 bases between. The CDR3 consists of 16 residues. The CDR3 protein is CASSSHTIDRSYEQYF. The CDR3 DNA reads TGTGCCAGCAGCTCCCACACCATTGACAGGTCCTACGAGCAGTACTTC.

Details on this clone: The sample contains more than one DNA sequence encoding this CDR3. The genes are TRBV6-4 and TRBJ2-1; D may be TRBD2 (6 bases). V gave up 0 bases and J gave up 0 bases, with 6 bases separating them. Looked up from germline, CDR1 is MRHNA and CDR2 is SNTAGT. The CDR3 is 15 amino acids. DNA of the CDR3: TGTGCCAGCAGTGACTCTAGCGGCTCCTACAATGAGCAGTTCTTC. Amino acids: CASSDSSGSYNEQFF.

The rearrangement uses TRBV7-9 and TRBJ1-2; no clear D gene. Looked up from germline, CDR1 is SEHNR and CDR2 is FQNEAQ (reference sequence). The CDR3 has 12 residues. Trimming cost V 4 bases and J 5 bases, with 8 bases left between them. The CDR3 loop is CASSSDPYGYTF. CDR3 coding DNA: TGTGCCAGCAGCTCAGACCCTTATGGCTACACCTTC.

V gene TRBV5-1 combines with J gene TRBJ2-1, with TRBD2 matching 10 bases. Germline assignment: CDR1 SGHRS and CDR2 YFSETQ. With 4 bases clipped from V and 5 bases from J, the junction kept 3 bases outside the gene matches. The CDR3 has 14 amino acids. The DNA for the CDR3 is TGCGCCAGCAGCGTTAGCGGGAGGAACAATGAGCAGTTCTTC. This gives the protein CASSVSGRNNEQFF.

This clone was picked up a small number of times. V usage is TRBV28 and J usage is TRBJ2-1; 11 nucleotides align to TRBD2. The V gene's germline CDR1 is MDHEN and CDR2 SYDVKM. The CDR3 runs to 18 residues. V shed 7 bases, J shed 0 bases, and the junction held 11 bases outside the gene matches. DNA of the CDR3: TGTGCCAGCACCCGGTGGGGACTAGCGGATAGCTCCTACAATGAGCAGTTCTTC. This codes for CASTRWGLADSSYNEQFF.